The 9 T cell receptor beta chains given below trace back to one sample, sequenced in a study of shared clonotypes between healthy human individuals. Libraries were prepared by immunoSEQ multiplex PCR; TCRdb keeps only in-frame clonotypes and omits some of them. The data show roughly 2,000,000 clones, just over 90% seen once. Naive CD8 cells lacked CD45RO and underwent positive selection for CCR7, leaving out terminally differentiated effector memory CD45RA+ cells. What was sequenced was naive CD8+ T cells from PBMCs. These receptors originate from a man between 18 and 29 years old in good health. Some clones in this sample may be carry-over from other donors' samples.

This rearrangement joins TRBV7-6 to TRBJ2-7, with 12 bases aligning to TRBD1. V lost 5 bases and J lost 5; bases outside the gene matches: 13. Germline V lookup: CDR1 SGHVS, CDR2 FNYEAQ. The CDR3 is 17 amino acids. CDR3 in DNA: TGTGCCAGCAGCCCTACGAACGGCGGGACAGGGGGCCACGAGCAGTACTTC. Protein sequence: CASSPTNGGTGGHEQYF.

The V call is TRBV7-9, the J call TRBJ2-1; weak D call: TRBD2 (6 bases). V was pared by 11 bases and J by 4 bases, with 12 bases between. This CDR3 spans 12 amino acids. CDR1 SEHNR and CDR2 FQNEAQ come from the germline V gene (reference sequence). The CDR3 reads CAGGALYNEQFF. CDR3 sequence (DNA): TGTGCCGGAGGGGCCTTATACAATGAGCAGTTCTTC.

CDR3 DNA: TGTGCCACCAGCAGAGGGTCCAAGGGGAATGAAAAACTGTTTTTT. As protein: CATSRGSKGNEKLFF. The rearrangement uses TRBV15 and TRBJ1-4; D might be TRBD1 (5 bases). V gave up 1 base and J gave up 5 bases, with 11 bases separating them. The CDR3 totals 15 residues. CDR1 and CDR2 from the germline V gene are LNHNV and YYDKDF (reference sequence).

V is TRBV27 and J is TRBJ1-1; maybe TRBD1 (5 bases). The CDR3 spans 16 residues. The V gene's germline CDR1 is MNHEY and CDR2 SMNVEV (reference sequence). Trimming stripped 4 bases from V and 0 bases from J, with 15 bases between. The CDR3 bases are TGTGCCAGCAGTTACCCTCCAGGAGGGGTGAACACTGAAGCTTTCTTT. Protein sequence: CASSYPPGGVNTEAFF.

V and J are TRBV25-1 and TRBJ2-3; weak D call: TRBD2 (6 bases). V lost 5 bases, J lost 4 bases, and 22 bases lay in between. The germline V gene encodes CDR1 MGHDK and CDR2 SYGVNS. The CDR3 runs 17 residues. The CDR3 spells CASSFPSGVGRSDTQYF. Written as DNA, the CDR3 is TGTGCCAGCAGTTTCCCGTCGGGGGTAGGTCGGTCAGATACGCAGTATTTT.

The J gene is TRBJ2-7, the V gene TRBV2, with a possible D match to TRBD2 (6 bases). V was shortened by 3 bases and J by 4 bases, with 13 bases between the two germline ends. CDR3 size: 14 residues. Per the germline V gene, CDR1 is SNHLY and CDR2 is FYNNEI. This chain's CDR3 is CASSDREQIYEQYF. CDR3 DNA sequence: TGTGCCAGCAGTGATCGGGAGCAGATTTACGAGCAGTACTTC.

This chain connects TRBV9 to TRBJ2-5; 9 positions agree with TRBD1. After removal of 4 bases from V and 4 bases from J, the junction contained 20 bases not matched to a gene. This CDR3 spans 19 amino acids. Germline CDR1 and CDR2: SGDLS and YYNGEE. CDR3 residues: CASSPWDRDRVGLSETQYF. The CDR3 DNA reads TGTGCCAGCAGCCCTTGGGACAGGGACCGTGTTGGTCTTTCAGAGACCCAGTACTTC.

The V and J genes are TRBV29-1 and TRBJ1-2; 7 nucleotides align to TRBD1. Losses at the gene ends were 6 bases for V and 4 bases for J; bases not matched to a gene: 11. The CDR3 extends over 14 amino acids. Germline V lookup: CDR1 SQVTM, CDR2 ANQGSEA. The CDR3 DNA reads as TGCAGCGTCCTAGGGGGCCCCATCAGCTATGGCTACACCTTC. Protein: CSVLGGPISYGYTF. The variable domain in full, with the rest retrieved from reference TRBV29-1 and TRBJ1-2, is SAVISQKPSRDICQRGTSLTIQCQVDSQVTMMFWYRQQPGQSLTLIATANQGSEATYESGFVIDKFPISRPNLTFSTLTVSNMSPEDSSIYLCSVLGGPISYGYTFGSGTRLTVV.

The chain is built from TRBV21-1 and TRBJ2-2. TRBV21-1 is described as a pseudogene. CDR3 length: 14 residues. The CDR3 spells CASRPGHTTGELFF. CDR3 sequence (DNA): TGTGCCAGCAGGCCCGGGCACACCACCGGGGAGCTGTTTTTT.